Following are 25 T cell receptor beta chains from one sample sequenced in a study of blood T cell repertoires in COVID-19. Method: immunoSEQ multiplex PCR; TCRdb's copy keeps in-frame clones and lacks some. The data show 220,000 or so clones, 86% seen once. The sequencing input was peripheral blood. Receptors originate from a woman aged 45-65 years with COVID-19, enrolled during active disease.

V is TRBV3-1 (or the pseudogene TRBV3-2) and J is TRBJ2-7; D is unclear. Germline CDR1 reads LGHDT; CDR2 reads YNNKEL (reference sequence). The CDR3 consists of 13 residues. Trimming removed 0 bases at V and 4 bases at J, with 7 bases between. Here the CDR3 reads CASSQDRVYEQYF. CDR3 sequence (DNA): TGTGCCAGCAGCCAAGATCGAGTTTACGAGCAGTACTTC.

The table lists this clone with a count of one. V gene TRBV5-1 combines with J gene TRBJ2-3; D gene uncertain. Germline values: CDR1 SGHRS, CDR2 YFSETQ. This CDR3 has 13 amino acids. The V gene lost 0 bases and the J gene lost 8 bases, with 10 bases spanning the gap. The CDR3 DNA is TGCGCCAGCAGCTTGGATGGCCTTGGTACGCAGTATTTT. This gives the protein CASSLDGLGTQYF.

The chain uses TRBV7-8 and TRBJ2-7; 9 bases are shared with TRBD2. After removal of 1 base from V and 6 bases from J, the junction contained 4 bases not matched to a gene. Germline loops: CDR1 SGHVS, CDR2 FQNEAQ. The CDR3 loop spans 14 amino acids. This CDR3 reads CASSLGRGGPEQYF. As DNA, the CDR3 is TGTGCCAGCAGCTTAGGGCGGGGGGGCCCCGAGCAGTACTTC.

The rearrangement links TRBV27 to TRBJ2-1; D possibly corresponds to TRBD2 (7 bases). The ends were cut back, 3 bases at V and 4 bases at J, with 16 bases in the middle. CDR3 length equals 16 residues. Germline values: CDR1 MNHEY, CDR2 SMNVEV (reference sequence). CDR3 coding DNA: TGTGCCAGCAGTTTCCAAAGGGGGGGCTTATACAATGAGCAGTTCTTC. Its translation is CASSFQRGGLYNEQFF.

The V and J genes are TRBV6-5 and TRBJ1-4, with 7 bases lining up with TRBD1. The germline gives CDR1 MNHEY, CDR2 SVGAGI. V lost 2 bases to trimming and J lost 11 bases; unmatched junction nucleotides: 11. The CDR3 runs to 15 residues. The CDR3 is CASSYEAGGLQKLFF. Written as DNA, the CDR3 is TGTGCCAGCAGTTACGAGGCAGGGGGGCTGCAGAAACTGTTTTTT.

The chain links TRBV15 to TRBJ2-7; D perhaps matches TRBD2 (6 bases). Germline assignment: CDR1 LNHNV and CDR2 YYDKDF (reference sequence). V shed 3 bases and J shed 7 bases, with 13 bases lying between them. The CDR3 totals 13 residues. CDR3 DNA sequence: TGTGCCACCAGCAGGTGGGGGGTTGGTGAGCAGTACTTC. This gives the protein CATSRWGVGEQYF.

This chain connects TRBV7-6 to TRBJ2-1, with 11 bases fitting TRBD1. This CDR3 is 15 amino acids long. Germline CDR1 is SGHVS and CDR2 is FNYEAQ. The J segment lost 8 bases and the V segment lost 1 base, leaving 4 bases of the junction unmatched. The CDR3 loop reads CASSLGTGGFDEQFF. Here the CDR3 DNA reads TGTGCCAGCAGCTTAGGGACAGGGGGCTTCGATGAGCAGTTCTTC.

In this sample, this clone turned up once. CDR3 protein: CATSQFLGRVSGYTF. The CDR3 nucleotides read TGTGCCACCAGCCAATTTCTCGGTCGGGTCTCTGGCTACACCTTC. The chain uses TRBV15 and TRBJ1-2; D remains ambiguous. The CDR3 is made up of 15 amino acids. V lost 5 bases, J lost 7 bases, and 20 bases lay in between. CDR1 LNHNV and CDR2 YYDKDF come from the germline V gene (reference sequence).

V and J are TRBV7-2 and TRBJ1-2; D is undetermined. Deletions cut 0 bases from V and 4 bases from J, with 9 bases between. This CDR3 contains 14 residues. CDR1 and CDR2 (germline): SGHTA, FQGNSA. The CDR3 here is CASSLAGVLYGYTF. CDR3 nucleotides: TGTGCCAGCAGCTTAGCGGGAGTGCTCTATGGCTACACCTTC. The variable domain in full, with the rest retrieved from reference TRBV7-2 and TRBJ1-2, is GAGVSQSPSNKVTEKGKDVELRCDPISGHTALYWYRQSLGQGLEFLIYFQGNSAPDKSGLPSDRFSAERTGGSVSTLTIQRTQQEDSAVYLCASSLAGVLYGYTFGSGTRLTVV.

The chain uses TRBV6-5 and TRBJ2-3, with 7 bases that match TRBD2. Trimming took 5 bases from V and 6 from J; bases not matched to a gene: 2. The CDR3 spans 12 residues. The germline V gene has CDR1 MNHEY and CDR2 SVGAGI. As DNA, the CDR3 is TGTGCCAGCAGTCCCGGGGGGGATACGCAGTATTTT. It encodes CASSPGGDTQYF.

V and J are TRBV28 and TRBJ1-1; 7 nucleotides line up with TRBD1. The length of the CDR3 is 15 residues. Germline lookup yields CDR1 MDHEN and CDR2 SYDVKM. Trimming cost V 2 bases and J 5 bases; bases outside gene matches: 8. The chain's CDR3 is CASSLRQGRGTEAFF. Written as DNA, the CDR3 is TGTGCCAGCAGTTTAAGACAGGGCCGTGGGACTGAAGCTTTCTTT.

The V and J genes are TRBV6-1 and TRBJ1-6, with a weak D call TRBD1 (6 bases). Germline V gene data show CDR1 as MNHNS and CDR2 as SASEGT. V lost 1 base to trimming and J lost 10 bases, with 14 bases between them. This CDR3 is built from 15 residues. The CDR3 DNA sequence: TGTGCCAGCAGTGAAGATGTACAGGGACGCTCACCCCTCCACTTT. Translating it yields CASSEDVQGRSPLHF.

The chain recombines TRBV6-5 with TRBJ1-2; D perhaps matches TRBD1 (5 bases). With 7 bases removed from V and 8 bases from J, the gap between germline ends came to 20 bases. There are 14 residues in the CDR3. From germline, CDR1 is MNHEY and CDR2 SVGAGI. The CDR3 DNA reads TGTGCCAGCACCTCCAGACAGTCTGCGGGGGGCTACACCTTC. Protein sequence: CASTSRQSAGGYTF.

The chain links TRBV29-1 to TRBJ2-3; 7 bases agree with TRBD2. Germline CDR1 is SQVTM and CDR2 is ANQGSEA. CDR3 length: 14 amino acids. With V trimmed by 7 bases and J by 3 bases, 10 bases remained unmatched. The DNA of the CDR3 is TGCAGCGCCGCCGGGGGGTTGATGACAGATACGCAGTATTTT. It translates to CSAAGGLMTDTQYF.

Written as DNA, the CDR3 is TGTGCCAGCAGACTCCAGGGGGCGGTTGAAAAACTGTTTTTT. Its translation is CASRLQGAVEKLFF. This chain links TRBV2 with TRBJ1-4, with 8 bases aligning to TRBD1. CDR1 and CDR2 from the germline V gene are SNHLY and FYNNEI. This CDR3 comprises 14 residues. V was clipped by 6 bases and J by 7 bases; unmatched bases: 7.

V is TRBV12-1 and J is TRBJ1-1. TRBV12-1 is classified as a pseudogene. The CDR3 has 18 residues. The CDR3 sequence is CASSFPREMALKNTEAFF. The CDR3 DNA follows: TGTGCCAGCAGCTTCCCCCGGGAAATGGCGCTTAAAAACACTGAAGCTTTCTTT.

The chain employs TRBV9 and TRBJ2-5; maybe TRBD2 (6 bases). The V and J ends lost 2 bases and 5 bases respectively, with 13 bases between them. The germline V gene has CDR1 SGDLS and CDR2 YYNGEE. CDR3 length: 14 amino acids. CDR3 in DNA: TGTGCCAGCAGCGTGGGCGGTGGGGGGGAGACCCAGTACTTC. Its protein is CASSVGGGGETQYF.

The CDR3 region has the DNA TGTGCCAGCAGCTCGGGACAGGGGAAGGCGGGGGGGAACACCGGGGAGCTGTTTTTT. This codes for CASSSGQGKAGGNTGELFF. This chain connects TRBV5-4 to TRBJ2-2; 10 nucleotides agree with TRBD1. This CDR3 is 19 amino acids long. Trimming removed 3 bases from V and 1 base from J; junction bases left unmatched: 12. From germline, CDR1 is SGHNT and CDR2 YYREEE (reference sequence).

The chain couples TRBV19 to TRBJ1-6; D perhaps matches TRBD1 (5 bases). Trimming took off 7 bases at V and 6 bases at J, with 10 bases between the two ends. Germline CDR1 and CDR2: LNHDA and SQIVND (reference sequence). The CDR3 spans 13 residues. CDR3 DNA sequence: TGTGCCAGTAATAGCGGGACTAATTCACCCCTCCACTTT. Translated: CASNSGTNSPLHF.

The rearrangement links TRBV19 to TRBJ2-5, with TRBD2 as a possible D gene (5 bases). The V end was cut by 5 bases, the J end by 1 base, with 8 bases between. In germline, CDR1 is LNHDA, CDR2 SQIVND (reference sequence). CDR3 length equals 13 residues. Here the CDR3 DNA reads TGTGCCAGTAGTCGGACTGGCCAAGAGACCCAGTACTTC. This codes for CASSRTGQETQYF.

This rearrangement joins TRBV5-1 to TRBJ1-5; tentative D call: TRBD1 (5 bases). This CDR3 is built from 14 residues. V was shortened by 4 bases and J by 5 bases, with 13 bases between the two germline ends. Germline lookup yields CDR1 SGHRS and CDR2 YFSETQ. CDR3 DNA: TGCGCCAGCAGCGCCGGGACTCCAGATCAGCCCCAGCATTTT. This gives the protein CASSAGTPDQPQHF.

The chain carries TRBV13 and TRBJ1-1; no definite D call. The V gene lost 4 bases and the J gene lost 6 bases, with 12 bases spanning the gap. This CDR3 is built from 13 residues. Looked up from germline, CDR1 is PRHDT and CDR2 is FYEKMQ (reference sequence). The CDR3 sequence is CASSSRFVAEAFF. DNA for the CDR3: TGTGCCAGCAGCTCCCGGTTTGTGGCTGAAGCTTTCTTT.

The chain joins TRBV6-6 to TRBJ1-5, with 11 bases aligning to TRBD1. Germline assignment: CDR1 MNHNY and CDR2 SVGAGI (reference sequence). The V gene end was trimmed by 5 bases and the J gene end by 0 bases; junction bases not matched to a gene: 6. The CDR3 sequence is 17 residues long. DNA of the CDR3: TGTGCCAGCAGTCGGGACAGGGGGAGAGTTAGCAATCAGCCCCAGCATTTT. As protein: CASSRDRGRVSNQPQHF.

V and J are TRBV5-1 and TRBJ2-3; D gene ambiguous. Germline-derived CDR1 and CDR2 are SGHRS and YFSETQ. Trimming removed 4 bases at V and 2 bases at J, with 8 bases between. This CDR3 is built from 13 residues. CDR3 sequence: CASSPDNTDTQYF. DNA of the CDR3: TGCGCCAGCAGCCCCGACAACACAGATACGCAGTATTTT.

The rearrangement joins TRBV5-6 to TRBJ2-3; perhaps TRBD1 as D (6 bases). Germline V CDR1 and CDR2: SGHDT, YYEEEE. Trimming cost V 0 bases and J 0 bases, with 8 bases left between them. The CDR3 covers 15 residues. The CDR3 nucleotides are TGTGCCAGCAGCTTGGCACAGGGAAGCACAGATACGCAGTATTTT. The encoded protein is CASSLAQGSTDTQYF.